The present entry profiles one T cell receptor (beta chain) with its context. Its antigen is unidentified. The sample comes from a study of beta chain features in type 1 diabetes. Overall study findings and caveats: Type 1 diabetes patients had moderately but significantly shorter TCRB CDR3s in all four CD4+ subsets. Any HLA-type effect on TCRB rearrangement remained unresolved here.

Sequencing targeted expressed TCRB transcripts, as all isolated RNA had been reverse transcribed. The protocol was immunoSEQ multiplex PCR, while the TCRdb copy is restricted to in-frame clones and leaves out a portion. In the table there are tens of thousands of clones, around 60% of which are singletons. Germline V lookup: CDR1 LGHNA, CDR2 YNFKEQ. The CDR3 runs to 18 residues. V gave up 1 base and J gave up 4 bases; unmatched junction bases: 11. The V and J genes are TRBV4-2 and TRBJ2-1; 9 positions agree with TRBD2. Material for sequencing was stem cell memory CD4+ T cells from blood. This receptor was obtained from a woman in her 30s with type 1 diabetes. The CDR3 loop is CASSQVGGAGGRYNEQFF. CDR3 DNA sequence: TGTGCCAGCAGCCAAGTGGGGGGAGCGGGAGGCCGTTACAATGAGCAGTTCTTC.